This T cell receptor beta chain was sequenced during a study of blood T cell repertoires in COVID-19. Study details: Spain, Italy and the United States supplied samples that represented acute and convalescent COVID-19.

In germline, CDR1 is SGDLS, CDR2 YYNGEE. The CDR3 covers 18 residues. V was trimmed by 7 bases and J by 5 bases, leaving 30 bases between them. Using immunoSEQ multiplex PCR, the repertoire was profiled, and TCRdb retains in-frame clones only, with some absent. The sample has fewer than 150,000 clones, 84% seen once; the top ten hold about 8.5%. The chain has TRBV9 and TRBJ1-2; D ambiguous. The TCR was taken from a woman between 35 and 50 years old with acute or convalescent COVID-19. Material: peripheral blood. CDR3: CASGYLGVKPGVSYGYTF. CDR3 DNA: TGTGCCAGCGGATACCTCGGGGTAAAACCGGGAGTCAGTTATGGCTACACCTTC.